This T cell receptor (beta chain) was recorded in a study of cytomegalovirus exposure and HLA in healthy donors. The CDR3 has 16 amino acids. The germline V gene encodes CDR1 MNHNY and CDR2 SVGAGI (reference sequence). The V end lost 0 bases, the J end lost 9 bases, and 20 bases lay between the germline ends. Vbeta (60) and Jbeta (13) primers were used in the PCR. Data came from immunoSEQ multiplex PCR; TCRdb stores just in-frame clones and leaves some out. Here the sample spans about 67,000 clones, about three quarters being singletons. The clonotype comes from a man between 40 and 49 years old in good health and CMV-seronegative. The chain carries TRBV6-6 and TRBJ2-5; D might be TRBD2 (6 bases). The sequenced sample consisted of PBMCs. The CDR3 DNA follows: TGTGCCAGCAGTTACTCGACTTCCCGGGAGCCGGGGGCCCAGTACTTC. Protein: CASSYSTSREPGAQYF.